The next 12 T cell receptor beta chains were all read from a single sample in a study of blood T cell repertoires in COVID-19. Sequencing used immunoSEQ multiplex PCR; TCRdb keeps in-frame clones, though not all of them. Among hundreds of thousands of clones listed, around 87% were seen once. The specimen sequenced was PBMCs or T cells enriched from blood (not recorded which). These receptors all stem from a man under 40 who had been exposed to COVID-19.

V is TRBV6-5 and J is TRBJ2-7; 8 bases are a match to TRBD2. Losses at the gene ends were 6 bases for V and 6 bases for J; bases not matched to a gene: 13. CDR1 MNHEY and CDR2 SVGAGI come from the germline V gene. The CDR3 is 15 residues long. CDR3 nucleotides: TGTGCCAGCAGCCCAACCGGGACTAGGAATGGCGAGCAGTACTTC. Amino acid sequence: CASSPTGTRNGEQYF.

The rearrangement joins TRBV3-1 (or the pseudogene TRBV3-2) to TRBJ1-5, with 10 positions matching TRBD1. This CDR3 spans 20 amino acids. In germline, CDR1 is LGHDT, CDR2 YNNKEL (reference sequence). Trimming took 5 bases from V and 0 from J; bases not matched to a gene: 16. The CDR3 region is CASSASYDRDRGYSNQPQHF. CDR3 coding DNA: TGTGCCAGCAGCGCGTCCTACGACCGGGACAGGGGTTATAGCAATCAGCCCCAGCATTTT.

As concerns this clone: Mismatch with germline at one junction end may stem from a read error. The gene calls are TRBV3-1 (or the pseudogene TRBV3-2) and TRBJ2-7; D gene unclear. CDR1 is LGHDT and CDR2 is YNNKEL in the germline V gene (reference sequence). This CDR3 comprises 12 residues. The CDR3 DNA follows: TGTGCCAGCAGCCAAGACTCCCACGAGCAGTACTTC. The encoded protein is CASSQDSHEQYF.

The chain recombines TRBV27 with TRBJ1-6; D ambiguous. The ends were cut back, 8 bases at V and 7 bases at J, with 18 bases in the middle. The CDR3 is 15 amino acids. Germline CDR1 is MNHEY and CDR2 is SMNVEV (reference sequence). This CDR3 is CASGLGGLGNSPLHF. CDR3 DNA sequence: TGTGCCAGCGGCCTGGGTGGGTTGGGCAATTCACCCCTCCACTTT.

The rearrangement uses TRBV12-5 and TRBJ2-1, with TRBD2 identical over 7 bases. Trimming at V came to 7 bases and at J to 4 bases, leaving 10 bases not matched to a gene. The germline V gene encodes CDR1 LGHNT and CDR2 FRNRAP. The CDR3 extends over 15 amino acids. CDR3 protein: CASDLGGGYYNEQFF. CDR3 DNA sequence: TGTGCTAGTGACCTGGGCGGGGGTTATTACAATGAGCAGTTCTTC.

V is TRBV7-9 and J is TRBJ1-2; 11 bases fit TRBD1. CDR1 is SEHNR, CDR2 FQNEAQ, per germline (reference sequence). V dropped 5 bases and J dropped 7; count of bases not matched to a gene: 9. The CDR3 is made up of 15 amino acids. CDR3 amino acids: CASSIGQGAEGGYTF. The CDR3 bases are TGTGCCAGCAGCATCGGACAGGGGGCGGAGGGTGGCTACACCTTC.

The chain links TRBV4-1 to TRBJ1-5; weak D call: TRBD1 (6 bases). The germline V gene encodes CDR1 MGHRA and CDR2 YSYEKL. Trimming stripped 0 bases from V and 5 bases from J, with 11 bases between. The CDR3 has 15 amino acids. Written as DNA, the CDR3 is TGCGCCAGCAGCCAAGAAGGGACACCCTATCAGCCCCAGCATTTT. This translates into CASSQEGTPYQPQHF.

This sequence joins TRBV5-1 and TRBJ1-2; unclear D gene. In germline, CDR1 is SGHRS, CDR2 YFSETQ. This CDR3 contains 15 residues. Between the trimmed V and J ends, which lost 1 base and 0 bases, there was a span of 10 bases. In DNA form, the CDR3 reads TGCGCCAGCAGCTTGTCACAGACCGCTAACTATGGCTACACCTTC. Amino acids: CASSLSQTANYGYTF. Combining the CDR3 with reference TRBV5-1 and TRBJ1-2 gives the whole variable domain KAGVTQTPRYLIKTRGQQVTLSCSPISGHRSVSWYQQTPGQGLQFLFEYFSETQRNKGNFPGRFSGRQFSNSRSEMNVSTLELGDSALYLCASSLSQTANYGYTFGSGTRLTVV.

The V call is TRBV6-6, the J call TRBJ2-7; the match to TRBD1 covers 11 bases. The CDR3 totals 15 residues. Trimming took 4 bases from V and 5 from J; bases not matched to a gene: 7. Germline CDR1 MNHNY, CDR2 SVGAGI (reference sequence). The chain's CDR3 is CASSFSDRGHDEQYF. CDR3 sequence (DNA): TGTGCCAGCAGTTTTTCGGACAGGGGGCACGACGAGCAGTACTTC.

This chain uses TRBV4-2 with TRBJ1-4; D not resolved. The CDR3 has 15 residues. Germline V CDR1 and CDR2: LGHNA, YNFKEQ. Trimming took 4 bases from V and 0 from J, leaving 9 bases between them. The CDR3 nucleotides read TGTGCCAGCAGCCGTTCAGTTGCAACTAATGAAAAACTGTTTTTT. It is translated as CASSRSVATNEKLFF.

This clone appeared once. The rearrangement uses TRBV7-8 and TRBJ1-5; D is unclear. Trimming cost V 1 base and J 9 bases, with 10 bases left between them. This CDR3 has 13 residues. Germline V CDR1 and CDR2: SGHVS, FQNEAQ. CDR3 in amino acids: CASSLGPGGPQHF. CDR3 bases: TGTGCCAGCAGCTTAGGGCCGGGTGGGCCCCAGCATTTT.

The chain uses TRBV27 and TRBJ2-7; TRBD1 matches at 7 bases. After removal of 3 bases from V and 7 bases from J, the junction contained 12 bases not matched to a gene. The CDR3 runs 15 residues. Germline CDR1 MNHEY, CDR2 SMNVEV (reference sequence). CDR3 nucleotides: TGTGCCAGCAGTTTGTTTGCTGGACAGGTTCCGGAGCAGTACTTC. Its translation is CASSLFAGQVPEQYF.